This T cell receptor beta chain appears in the sequencing data of a study of CD8 T cells in ankylosing spondylitis. V lost 3 bases and J 3 bases, leaving 10 bases between the germline ends. CDR1 is SGHRS, CDR2 YFSETQ, per germline. This CDR3 has 13 amino acids. A quantitative 5'-RACE method, one with molecular barcodes, was used to make TCR beta libraries. TCRdb analysed the 5' RACE reads with MiXCR anew, one entry per CDR3 protein. Among about 310,000 distinct CDR3 sequences listed, less than 25% were seen once. Points from the study as a whole: Reported data indicate significant enrichment of disease-linked clones within matched ankylosing spondylitis synovial fluid.

Only a few counts were recorded for this clonotype. Its antigen remains unidentified. This clonotype was sampled from a female donor with ankylosing spondylitis or in good health (not recorded which). Material: blood, either unsorted or a sorted T cell fraction (not recorded which). V is TRBV5-1 and J is TRBJ2-7; D gene uncertain. The CDR3 DNA follows: TGCGCCAGCAGCTGGTCAGATATCTACGAGCAGTACTTC. This encodes CASSWSDIYEQYF.